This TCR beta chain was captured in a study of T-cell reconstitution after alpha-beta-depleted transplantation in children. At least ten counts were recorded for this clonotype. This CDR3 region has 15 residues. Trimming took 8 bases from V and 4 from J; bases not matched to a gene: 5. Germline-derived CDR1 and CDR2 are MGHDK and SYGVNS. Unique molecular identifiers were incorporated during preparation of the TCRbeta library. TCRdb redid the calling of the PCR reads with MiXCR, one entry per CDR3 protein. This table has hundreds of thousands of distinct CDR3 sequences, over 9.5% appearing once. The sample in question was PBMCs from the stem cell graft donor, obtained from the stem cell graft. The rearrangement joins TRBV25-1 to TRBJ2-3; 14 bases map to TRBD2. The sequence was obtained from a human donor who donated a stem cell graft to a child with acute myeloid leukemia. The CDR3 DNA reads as TGTGCCAGCCTGGGACTAGCGGGAGTCCCAGATACGCAGTATTTT. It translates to CASLGLAGVPDTQYF.